Here is one TCR beta chain with its context. This entry comes from a study of T cell responses to AZD1222 COVID-19 vaccine. This CDR3 region has 15 residues. V lost 6 bases and J lost 1; bases outside the gene matches: 3. CDR1 KGHDR and CDR2 SFDVKD come from the germline V gene. Generated by immunoSEQ multiplex PCR, the TCRdb table keeps only in-frame clones and is missing some. The sample carries 80,000 to 100,000 clones, about 86% recorded once. The receptor was derived from an adult in good health. The genes are TRBV24-1 and TRBJ2-2; 8 nucleotides align to TRBD1. The sequenced sample was peripheral blood, obtained on day 0 of MenACWY control vaccination. The CDR3 nucleotides read TGTGCCACCAGTCCCGACAGGGGGAACACCGGGGAGCTGTTTTTT. It encodes CATSPDRGNTGELFF.